This T cell receptor (beta chain) originates from a study of T cell responses to AZD1222 COVID-19 vaccine. Whole-study results and caveats: Donors skewed white British and female; clonal diversity was possibly underestimated.

Germline V gene lookup returns CDR1 MDHEN and CDR2 SYDVKM. This CDR3 has 13 residues. V lost 8 bases, J lost 1 base, and 2 bases stayed unmatched. The table came from immunoSEQ multiplex PCR; TCRdb's copy has only in-frame clones and leaves some out. The sample includes about 70,000 clones, roughly 84% of them seen just once. In regard to this clone: What it binds is not known.

The TCR was taken from an adult in good health. V usage is TRBV28 and J usage is TRBJ1-5; 7 bases are a match to TRBD1. Source: peripheral blood, taken on day 0 of AZD1222 vaccination. The CDR3 DNA follows: TGTGCCAGCCGGGACAGCAGCAATCAGCCCCAGCATTTT. Its translation is CASRDSSNQPQHF.